This T cell receptor (beta chain) is from a study of glioma-infiltrating T cells after dendritic cell vaccination. Across the study: Glioblastoma patients came from Phase I and II dendritic cell vaccination trials. Dendritic cells derived from monocytes and pulsed with autologous tumor lysate formed the vaccine. Patients received autologous tumor lysate-pulsed dendritic cell vaccination between about 2003 and 2013.

Time point given: after dendritic cell vaccination, including at tumor progression/relapse. Primers: 60 V beta forward and 13 J beta reverse. Sequencing was performed with immunoSEQ multiplex PCR; in TCRdb, only in-frame clones are kept and a portion is missing. This table has roughly 88,000 clones, about 81% appearing once. The sequences come from blood, collected after dendritic cell vaccination. The receptor comes from a human donor with glioblastoma.

The CDR3 spells CASGLNKPTDTQYF. The DNA for the CDR3 is TGTGCTAGTGGTTTGAACAAACCGACAGATACGCAGTATTTT. The chain employs TRBV12-5 and TRBJ2-3; D is unclear. The V end was cut by 2 bases, the J end by 3 bases, with 9 bases between. In germline, CDR1 is LGHNT, CDR2 FRNRAP. This CDR3 is 14 amino acids long.